This is a list of T cell receptor beta chains from one sample in a study of blood T cell repertoires in COVID-19. The table came from immunoSEQ multiplex PCR; TCRdb's copy has only in-frame clones and leaves some out. The table records 150,000 to 200,000 clones, roughly four fifths of them present only once. Sequences were obtained from peripheral blood. These receptors came from a woman older than 75 with acute or convalescent COVID-19. Each CDR3 is given with its conserved first and last residue. The order of the fields is clone size, V gene, D gene, J gene, CDR3 DNA, CDR3 protein. D genes are given only for firm matches. Size tells how often a clone was seen (once, few, many) or the class of an expanded clone, and some rows leave it out.

clone size: -; V gene: TRBV5-8; D gene: TRBD1; J gene: TRBJ2-7; CDR3 DNA: TGTGCCAGCAGCTTTAGGACGGGACAGGGTGGGCTCGAGCAGTACTTC; CDR3 protein: CASSFRTGQGGLEQYF
clone size: -; V gene: TRBV6-2/TRBV6-3; D gene: -; J gene: TRBJ2-7; CDR3 DNA: TGTGCCAGCAGTTACTCGAGAGGATCCTACGAGCAGTACTTC; CDR3 protein: CASSYSRGSYEQYF
clone size: -; V gene: TRBV30; D gene: TRBD1; J gene: TRBJ1-3; CDR3 DNA: TGTGCCTGGAGCGCACCGGGACAGAGCTCTGGAAACACCATATATTTT; CDR3 protein: CAWSAPGQSSGNTIYF
clone size: few; V gene: TRBV5-1; D gene: TRBD2; J gene: TRBJ2-7; CDR3 DNA: TGCGCCAGCAGCCCGGCTCCCGGGACTAGCTTCTACGAGCAGTACTTC; CDR3 protein: CASSPAPGTSFYEQYF
clone size: -; V gene: TRBV6-5; D gene: -; J gene: TRBJ1-4; CDR3 DNA: TGTGCCAGCAGCTCTCGGGGGAACGAAAAACTGTTTTTT; CDR3 protein: CASSSRGNEKLFF
clone size: -; V gene: TRBV6-2/TRBV6-3; D gene: TRBD1; J gene: TRBJ1-1; CDR3 DNA: TGTGCCAGCAGTTACGGTGTACAGGGGGCCGTGAACACTGAAGCTTTCTTT; CDR3 protein: CASSYGVQGAVNTEAFF
clone size: -; V gene: TRBV9; D gene: TRBD1; J gene: TRBJ2-1; CDR3 DNA: TGTGCCAGCAGCGTAGCGGGCAGGGGGCACCATGAGCAGTTCTTC; CDR3 protein: CASSVAGRGHHEQFF
clone size: -; V gene: TRBV12-5; D gene: TRBD2; J gene: TRBJ2-2; CDR3 DNA: TGTGCTAGTGGTTTGGAGGGGACTAGCTACACCGGGGAGCTGTTTTTT; CDR3 protein: CASGLEGTSYTGELFF
clone size: -; V gene: TRBV5-1; D gene: TRBD2; J gene: TRBJ2-2; CDR3 DNA: TGCGCCAGCAGCCCGGGACTAGCGGGAGCGAACACCGGGGAGCTGTTTTTT; CDR3 protein: CASSPGLAGANTGELFF
clone size: -; V gene: TRBV5-8; D gene: -; J gene: TRBJ1-5; CDR3 DNA: TGTGCCAGCAGTTGGACAGCAGATCAGCCCCAGCATTTT; CDR3 protein: CASSWTADQPQHF
clone size: few; V gene: TRBV28; D gene: TRBD2; J gene: TRBJ2-3; CDR3 DNA: TGTGCCAGCAGATTGACTAGCGGCCACACAGATACGCAGTATTTT; CDR3 protein: CASRLTSGHTDTQYF
clone size: -; V gene: TRBV5-8; D gene: TRBD2; J gene: TRBJ2-1; CDR3 DNA: TGTGCCAGCAGCTTGGTACCCCTAGCGGGAGTCCACAATGAGCAGTTCTTC; CDR3 protein: CASSLVPLAGVHNEQFF
clone size: -; V gene: TRBV5-1; D gene: -; J gene: TRBJ2-1; CDR3 DNA: TGCGCCAGCAGCTGGTCTGGACAGACCTACAATGAGCAGTTCTTC; CDR3 protein: CASSWSGQTYNEQFF
clone size: -; V gene: TRBV5-6; D gene: -; J gene: TRBJ2-5; CDR3 DNA: TGTGCCAGCAGCTTGGAGGGTAGCGTACAAGAGACCCAGTACTTC; CDR3 protein: CASSLEGSVQETQYF
clone size: -; V gene: TRBV7-9; D gene: -; J gene: TRBJ1-4; CDR3 DNA: TGTGCCAGCAGCCTTCCCCCGGGTTCTAATGAAAAACTGTTTTTT; CDR3 protein: CASSLPPGSNEKLFF
clone size: -; V gene: TRBV7-9; D gene: TRBD1; J gene: TRBJ2-5; CDR3 DNA: TGTGCCAGCACCGGACCGGGACAGGAATGGGAGACCCAGTACTTC; CDR3 protein: CASTGPGQEWETQYF
clone size: -; V gene: TRBV4-2; D gene: -; J gene: TRBJ1-4; CDR3 DNA: TGTGCCAGCAGCCAAGACATGGGGAGCGAAAAACTGTTTTTT; CDR3 protein: CASSQDMGSEKLFF
clone size: -; V gene: TRBV6-2/TRBV6-3; D gene: TRBD2; J gene: TRBJ2-1; CDR3 DNA: TGTGCCAGCAGTTACTCCCCTGGCGGGGGCTCCTACAATGAGCAGTTCTTC; CDR3 protein: CASSYSPGGGSYNEQFF
clone size: -; V gene: TRBV6-6; D gene: TRBD1; J gene: TRBJ1-6; CDR3 DNA: TGTGCCAGCAGTTACGCCGGGGACAGGGGTAATTCACCCCTCCACTTT; CDR3 protein: CASSYAGDRGNSPLHF
clone size: -; V gene: TRBV2; D gene: TRBD1; J gene: TRBJ1-5; CDR3 DNA: TGTGCCAGCACTATAGACAGGGGGCAAATCTCCCAGCATTTT; CDR3 protein: CASTIDRGQISQHF
clone size: -; V gene: TRBV3-1/TRBV3-2; D gene: TRBD2; J gene: TRBJ2-5; CDR3 DNA: TGTGCCAGCAGCCCCGGACTAGCGGGAACCACTTACTTC; CDR3 protein: CASSPGLAGTTYF
clone size: -; V gene: TRBV7-2; D gene: -; J gene: TRBJ1-4; CDR3 DNA: TGTGCCAGCAGCTTAGCGCCGTCTGGGGCCCGTGAAAAACTGTTTTTT; CDR3 protein: CASSLAPSGAREKLFF
clone size: -; V gene: TRBV6-6; D gene: TRBD2; J gene: TRBJ2-7; CDR3 DNA: TGTGCCAGCAGAGGACTAGCGGGAGGTTCCTACGAGCAGTACTTC; CDR3 protein: CASRGLAGGSYEQYF
clone size: -; V gene: TRBV19; D gene: TRBD1; J gene: TRBJ1-1; CDR3 DNA: TGTGCCAGTAGTATGAGACCGGGACAGGGGGTTGAAAACACTGAAGCTTTCTTT; CDR3 protein: CASSMRPGQGVENTEAFF
clone size: once; V gene: TRBV7-2; D gene: -; J gene: TRBJ1-4; CDR3 DNA: TGTGCCAGCAGCTCCGACGGGTCAACTAATGAAAAACTGTTTTTT; CDR3 protein: CASSSDGSTNEKLFF
clone size: -; V gene: TRBV12-3/TRBV12-4; D gene: -; J gene: TRBJ2-1; CDR3 DNA: TGTGCCAGCAGTTTGTGGGAGGCCGATGAGCAGTTCTTC; CDR3 protein: CASSLWEADEQFF
clone size: few; V gene: TRBV27; D gene: TRBD1; J gene: TRBJ1-4; CDR3 DNA: TGTGCCAGCAGAAGGGACAGCGTTAATGAAAAACTGTTTTTT; CDR3 protein: CASRRDSVNEKLFF
clone size: once; V gene: TRBV6-5; D gene: -; J gene: TRBJ1-5; CDR3 DNA: TGTGCCAGCAGTTACTCGATCGGTCAGCCCCAGCATTTT; CDR3 protein: CASSYSIGQPQHF
clone size: -; V gene: TRBV7-6; D gene: -; J gene: TRBJ1-2; CDR3 DNA: TGTGCCAGCAGCCCACACGGGGGGCGGTACGACTATGGCTACACCTTC; CDR3 protein: CASSPHGGRYDYGYTF
clone size: few; V gene: TRBV19; D gene: TRBD1; J gene: TRBJ1-2; CDR3 DNA: TGTGCCAGTAGTATACCCGGGACAGGGTCTCTTCATGGCTACACCTTC; CDR3 protein: CASSIPGTGSLHGYTF
clone size: -; V gene: TRBV10-3; D gene: TRBD1; J gene: TRBJ1-2; CDR3 DNA: TGTGCCATCAGTGAAGGACAGGGAAATACCTTC; CDR3 protein: CAISEGQGNTF
clone size: -; V gene: TRBV28; D gene: TRBD1; J gene: TRBJ2-4; CDR3 DNA: TGTGCCAGCAGTTCCCCCCGGGACAGGGCCAAAAACATTCAGTACTTC; CDR3 protein: CASSSPRDRAKNIQYF
clone size: -; V gene: TRBV4-1; D gene: TRBD1; J gene: TRBJ2-7; CDR3 DNA: TGCGCCAGCAGCCAAGATGAGACAGGGGACTACGAGCAGTACTTC; CDR3 protein: CASSQDETGDYEQYF
clone size: -; V gene: TRBV6-6; D gene: TRBD1; J gene: TRBJ1-5; CDR3 DNA: TGTGCCAGCAGCCAAACTAGGACAGGGAATCAGCCCCAGCATTTT; CDR3 protein: CASSQTRTGNQPQHF
clone size: -; V gene: TRBV3-1/TRBV3-2; D gene: -; J gene: TRBJ2-1; CDR3 DNA: TGTGCCAGCAGCCAAGGCCTCGGTCCTTACAATGAGCAGTTCTTC; CDR3 protein: CASSQGLGPYNEQFF
clone size: -; V gene: TRBV5-1; D gene: TRBD1; J gene: TRBJ1-3; CDR3 DNA: TGCGCCAGCAGTCTCTCGGCAGGGGGTAAAGATACCATATATTTT; CDR3 protein: CASSLSAGGKDTIYF
clone size: -; V gene: TRBV5-4; D gene: TRBD1; J gene: TRBJ1-2; CDR3 DNA: TGTGCCAGCAGCCTTCCGGGACAGGACTATGGCTACACCTTC; CDR3 protein: CASSLPGQDYGYTF